These 10 T cell receptor beta chains originate from one sample sequenced in a study of cytomegalovirus exposure and HLA in healthy donors. Primers included in the PCR were 60 Vbeta and 13 Jbeta primers. Here immunoSEQ multiplex PCR was the method, and the copy in TCRdb shows in-frame clones only, minus some. The table records hundreds of thousands of clones, over 70% of them present only once. The sample consisted of PBMCs. The source is a woman aged 55-69 years in good health and CMV-seropositive.

CDR3 in amino acids: CASGTSGGTGELFF. CDR3 nucleotides: TGTGCCTCGGGGACTAGCGGGGGCACCGGGGAGCTGTTTTTT. The chain employs TRBV30 and TRBJ2-2, with 14 bases aligning to TRBD2. The CDR3 runs 14 residues. After removal of 7 bases from V and 4 bases from J, the junction contained 2 bases not matched to a gene. Germline CDR1 is GTSNPN and CDR2 is SVGIG (reference sequence).

CDR3 nucleotides: TGCGCCAGCAGCCATCCCAGGGGCGATAGCAATCAGCCCCAGCATTTT. This gives the protein CASSHPRGDSNQPQHF. The chain employs TRBV4-1 and TRBJ1-5, with D perhaps matching TRBD1 (6 bases). The V gene's germline CDR1 is MGHRA and CDR2 YSYEKL. Trimming pared 3 bases from V and 0 bases from J, leaving 12 bases between. The CDR3 is 16 residues long.

This chain's CDR3 is CASSPQTGASYGYTF. The CDR3 DNA follows: TGTGCCAGCAGCCCACAGACAGGGGCGAGCTATGGCTACACCTTC. This chain uses TRBV5-8 with TRBJ1-2; 8 positions agree with TRBD1. V gave up 4 bases and J gave up 4 bases; unmatched junction bases: 9. Germline CDR1 and CDR2: SGHTS and YDEGEE. The CDR3 is made up of 15 amino acids.

DNA of the CDR3: TGTGCCAGCAGCGTAGCCTGGACTCCTGATCAGCCCCAGCATTTT. It translates to CASSVAWTPDQPQHF. The chain links TRBV9 to TRBJ1-5, with D unresolved. CDR1 is SGDLS, CDR2 YYNGEE, per germline. CDR3 length equals 15 residues. With 0 bases removed from V and 5 bases from J, the gap between germline ends came to 12 bases.

The chain links TRBV19 to TRBJ1-5; weak D call: TRBD1 (6 bases). The germline gives CDR1 LNHDA, CDR2 SQIVND (reference sequence). The CDR3 sequence is 14 residues long. V lost 6 bases to trimming and J lost 7 bases, with 16 bases between them. CDR3 amino acids: CASSSTGIEQPQHF. The CDR3 DNA sequence: TGTGCCAGTAGCTCTACAGGGATAGAGCAGCCCCAGCATTTT.

The V and J genes are TRBV6-6 and TRBJ1-4, with 9 positions matching TRBD1. The CDR3 loop spans 14 amino acids. The germline V gene encodes CDR1 MNHNY and CDR2 SVGAGI (reference sequence). Losses at the gene ends were 4 bases for V and 7 bases for J; bases not matched to a gene: 4. The CDR3 region is CASSFGTGIEKLFF. The CDR3 DNA follows: TGTGCCAGCAGTTTTGGGACAGGGATTGAAAAACTGTTTTTT.

This chain connects TRBV19 to TRBJ2-1, with TRBD2 as a possible D gene (6 bases). Looked up from germline, CDR1 is LNHDA and CDR2 is SQIVND (reference sequence). This CDR3 spans 16 amino acids. V gave up 2 bases and J gave up 2 bases, with 13 bases separating them. Here the CDR3 DNA reads TGTGCCAGTAGTATATCGTGGCGGGGTACCTACAATGAGCAGTTCTTC. It codes for CASSISWRGTYNEQFF.

This clone came up once. The V and J genes are TRBV5-1 and TRBJ2-2, with a tentative D call TRBD1 (6 bases). Germline V CDR1 and CDR2: SGHRS, YFSETQ. Trimming stripped 4 bases from V and 5 bases from J, with 15 bases between. The CDR3 spans 15 residues. The CDR3 DNA reads TGCGCCAGCAGCCCCTCAGGGGAGTTTACCGGGGAGCTGTTTTTT. It yields the protein CASSPSGEFTGELFF.

The J gene is TRBJ1-1, the V gene TRBV2; 8 bases map to TRBD1. The CDR3 extends over 18 amino acids. Trimming cost V 9 bases and J 5 bases; bases outside gene matches: 23. In germline, CDR1 is SNHLY, CDR2 FYNNEI. The CDR3, as DNA: TGTGCCAGTGAAACCCCCCTCGGCAGGGGGCGCGTGAGGACTGAAGCTTTCTTT. This sequence encodes CASETPLGRGRVRTEAFF.

This sequence joins TRBV15 and TRBJ1-1; 7 bases agree with TRBD1. V was pared by 5 bases and J by 1 base, with 4 bases of the junction left unmatched. Germline lookup yields CDR1 LNHNV and CDR2 YYDKDF (reference sequence). The CDR3 loop spans 14 amino acids. Here the CDR3 reads CATSSQGENTEAFF. The CDR3, as DNA: TGTGCCACCAGCTCCCAGGGGGAGAACACTGAAGCTTTCTTT.